These 30 T cell receptor beta chains came from one sample sequenced in a study of cytomegalovirus exposure and HLA in healthy donors. 60 Vbeta and 13 Jbeta primers were used in PCR. Profiling relied on immunoSEQ multiplex PCR, and the TCRdb table lists in-frame clones only, not all of them. The top ten clones hold approximately 4.4% of a sample with around 100,000 clones, about 74% of them seen once. The specimen was PBMCs. The receptors shown here come from a man under 40 in good health and CMV-seropositive.

In its sample, this clone was seen a few times. The chain recombines TRBV29-1 with TRBJ1-1; no clear D gene. V dropped 4 bases and J dropped 8 bases, with 17 bases sitting between them. Germline V gene sequence: CDR1 SQVTM, CDR2 ANQGSEA. The CDR3 loop spans 13 amino acids. CDR3: CSVAIGSAREAFF. In DNA, the CDR3 is TGCAGCGTTGCAATAGGGAGCGCCCGAGAAGCTTTCTTT.

The genes are TRBV5-4 and TRBJ2-5, with TRBD2 as a possible D gene (6 bases). The V and J ends lost 1 base and 4 bases respectively, with 20 bases between them. Germline CDR1 SGHNT, CDR2 YYREEE (reference sequence). CDR3 length: 17 amino acids. The CDR3 reads CASSLSSGAFQAETQYF. In DNA, the CDR3 is TGTGCCAGCAGCTTGTCTTCGGGAGCGTTCCAGGCAGAGACCCAGTACTTC.

The chain has TRBV5-1 and TRBJ2-5; TRBD2 matches at 14 bases. The CDR3 is 19 amino acids. Trimming at V came to 2 bases and at J to 1 base, leaving 10 bases not matched to a gene. Per germline, CDR1 SGHRS and CDR2 YFSETQ. The CDR3 region is CASSFNSRTSGGIQETQYF. CDR3 coding DNA: TGCGCCAGCAGCTTTAATAGTCGGACTAGCGGGGGGATCCAAGAGACCCAGTACTTC.

CDR3 loop: CASSLDLAGWEDTQYF. The CDR3 DNA reads TGTGCCAGCAGCTTAGACCTAGCGGGCTGGGAAGATACGCAGTATTTT. This chain joins TRBV11-2 and TRBJ2-3; TRBD2 matches 8 bases. Per germline, CDR1 SGHAT and CDR2 FQNNGV. This CDR3 is 16 amino acids long. With 0 bases clipped from V and 5 bases from J, the junction kept 7 bases outside the gene matches.

V is TRBV18 and J is TRBJ1-1; 7 nucleotides align to TRBD1. V shed 2 bases, J shed 2 bases, and the junction held 8 bases outside the gene matches. The germline V gene has CDR1 KGHSH and CDR2 LQKENI. This CDR3 comprises 16 residues. CDR3 protein: CASSPNSGGTNTEAFF. CDR3 nucleotides: TGTGCCAGCTCACCAAATTCAGGGGGGACCAACACTGAAGCTTTCTTT.

The chain carries TRBV5-3 and TRBJ1-3, with 9 bases fitting TRBD1. TRBV5-3 has ORF status, its function being uncertain. V gave up 3 bases and J gave up 3 bases; unmatched junction bases: 7. The CDR3 sequence is 16 residues long. The CDR3 loop reads CARSYSQGANGNTIYF. The CDR3 nucleotides are TGTGCCAGAAGCTACTCACAGGGGGCAAATGGAAACACCATATATTTT.

The chain combines TRBV5-1 with TRBJ1-1; D gene ambiguous. The V end lost 0 bases, the J end lost 0 bases, and 9 bases lay between the germline ends. Germline assignment: CDR1 SGHRS and CDR2 YFSETQ. This CDR3 has 15 residues. The CDR3 sequence: CASSLGQEVNTEAFF. The CDR3 nucleotides are TGCGCCAGCAGCTTGGGGCAGGAGGTGAACACTGAAGCTTTCTTT.

This clone showed up just a few times. V is TRBV6-5 and J is TRBJ1-2; TRBD1 matches at 7 bases. The CDR3 has 12 amino acids. With V trimmed by 8 bases and J by 3 bases, 3 bases remained unmatched. Germline loops: CDR1 MNHEY, CDR2 SVGAGI. The chain's CDR3 is CASQGDHYGYTF. CDR3 DNA sequence: TGTGCCAGCCAGGGGGACCACTATGGCTACACCTTC.

The chain is built from TRBV5-1 and TRBJ2-7; 7 nucleotides align to TRBD1. Germline values: CDR1 SGHRS, CDR2 YFSETQ. The CDR3 has 14 amino acids. J lost 7 bases, V lost 0 bases, and 7 bases had no gene match. CDR3 coding DNA: TGCGCCAGCAGCTTGGGGGGGACAGCGAGGGAGCAGTACTTC. Translation gives CASSLGGTAREQYF.

The chain links TRBV2 to TRBJ1-2, with D possibly TRBD1 on 6 matching bases. This CDR3 region has 15 residues. The germline V and J ends were trimmed by 6 bases and 5 bases, with 19 bases remaining between them. CDR1 and CDR2 (germline): SNHLY, FYNNEI. The DNA for the CDR3 is TGTGCCAGCAGGGGATTACAGGGAAACTTTTATGGCTACACCTTC. Protein sequence: CASRGLQGNFYGYTF.

The V gene is TRBV4-3, the J gene TRBJ2-6; D remains unclear. CDR3 length equals 15 residues. The germline gives CDR1 LGHNA, CDR2 YSLEER. V lost 1 base, J lost 3 bases, and 7 bases lay in between. This chain's CDR3 is CASSQGKHGANVLTF. In DNA form, the CDR3 reads TGCGCCAGCAGCCAAGGCAAACATGGGGCCAACGTCCTGACTTTC.

The gene calls are TRBV11-2 and TRBJ1-5, with D possibly TRBD1 on 5 matching bases. This CDR3 spans 17 amino acids. The V gene's germline CDR1 is SGHAT and CDR2 FQNNGV. Trimming cost V 3 bases and J 6 bases, with 21 bases left between them. This chain's CDR3 is CASSLPSFRGSGQPQHF. The CDR3, as DNA: TGTGCCAGCAGCTTGCCCTCTTTCCGGGGGTCGGGTCAGCCCCAGCATTTT.

This clone was detected only a few times. Additional DNA sequences in this sample encode the identical CDR3. The chain carries TRBV2 and TRBJ1-2; D is undetermined. The ends were cut back, 8 bases at V and 2 bases at J, with 9 bases in the middle. CDR3 length: 12 residues. Germline V gene data show CDR1 as SNHLY and CDR2 as FYNNEI. The CDR3, as DNA: TGTGCCAGCTCGCCGGAGAACTATGGCTACACCTTC. Translation: CASSPENYGYTF.

In its sample, this clone was seen a few times. J is TRBJ1-6 and V is TRBV30; TRBD1 is a possible D gene (6 bases). V was pared by 0 bases and J by 6 bases, with 12 bases between. The germline V gene has CDR1 GTSNPN and CDR2 SVGIG (reference sequence). CDR3 size: 15 residues. The CDR3 sequence is CAWSVADSRNSPLHF. CDR3 nucleotide sequence: TGTGCCTGGAGTGTAGCGGACAGCCGTAATTCACCCCTCCACTTT.

The chain joins TRBV11-2 to TRBJ1-4, with D unresolved. The V end was cut by 5 bases, the J end by 0 bases, with 7 bases between. The V gene's germline CDR1 is SGHAT and CDR2 FQNNGV. The CDR3 extends over 14 amino acids. The CDR3 nucleotides read TGTGCCAGCAGCCCGGAGGCAACTAATGAAAAACTGTTTTTT. It yields the protein CASSPEATNEKLFF.

This clone was found once. A junction boundary mismatches the germline segment, possibly from a read error. The chain links TRBV7-2 to TRBJ1-2, with 8 bases aligning to TRBD1. This CDR3 region has 14 residues. From germline, CDR1 is SGHTA and CDR2 FQGNSA. CDR3 region: CASSFRTGRYGYPF. In nucleotides, the CDR3 is TGTGCCAGCAGCTTCCGGACAGGGCGCTATGGCTACCCCTTC.

V is TRBV6-1 and J is TRBJ2-7; TRBD2 aligns across 10 bases. V lost 1 base to trimming and J lost 5 bases; unmatched junction nucleotides: 5. Germline CDR1 is MNHNS and CDR2 is SASEGT. The CDR3 extends over 15 amino acids. The CDR3 region is CASSEESGGAHEQYF. CDR3 DNA: TGTGCCAGCAGTGAAGAAAGCGGGGGGGCCCACGAGCAGTACTTC.

The chain carries TRBV2 and TRBJ2-1, with no clear D. This CDR3 is built from 17 residues. The V end was cut by 2 bases, the J end by 4 bases, with 18 bases between. Looked up from germline, CDR1 is SNHLY and CDR2 is FYNNEI. CDR3 DNA: TGTGCCAGCAGTGAAAGTCTGGGTCAGGCCATTTACAATGAGCAGTTCTTC. Translation: CASSESLGQAIYNEQFF.

The V and J genes are TRBV7-9 and TRBJ1-1; perhaps TRBD1 as D (5 bases). Germline V gene data show CDR1 as SEHNR and CDR2 as FQNEAQ (reference sequence). Trimming took 0 bases from V and 7 from J, leaving 12 bases between them. The CDR3 has 14 amino acids. The CDR3 loop reads CASSLAPVGGEAFF. In nucleotides, the CDR3 is TGTGCCAGCAGCTTAGCGCCGGTGGGGGGTGAAGCTTTCTTT.

This chain uses TRBV5-6 with TRBJ1-2; D uncertain. Per the germline V gene, CDR1 is SGHDT and CDR2 is YYEEEE. The CDR3 extends over 14 amino acids. Trimming took 1 base from V and 2 from J, leaving 9 bases between them. The CDR3 DNA reads TGTGCCAGCAGCTTGTCGCCTAGAAACTATGGCTACACCTTC. Translating it yields CASSLSPRNYGYTF.

The table lists this clone with a few counts. The chain uses TRBV7-9 and TRBJ2-5; 12 bases fit TRBD2. Germline values: CDR1 SEHNR, CDR2 FQNEAQ (reference sequence). The CDR3 contains 15 residues. V trimming: 6 bases; J trimming: 1 base; junction bases outside the gene matches: 3. As DNA, the CDR3 is TGTGCCAGCAGGCCACTAGCGGGGGGCCAAGAGACCCAGTACTTC. It yields the protein CASRPLAGGQETQYF.

The genes are TRBV19 and TRBJ2-7; 7 bases fit TRBD1. The germline CDR1 and CDR2 sequences are LNHDA and SQIVND (reference sequence). The CDR3 spans 14 residues. With 3 bases clipped from V and 5 bases from J, the junction kept 7 bases outside the gene matches. For the CDR3, the DNA is TGTGCCAGTAGTATTCGACAGGGCTTCGACGAGCAGTACTTC. It specifies CASSIRQGFDEQYF.

The rearrangement uses TRBV28 and TRBJ1-2; 8 bases agree with TRBD1. With 6 bases clipped from V and 5 bases from J, the junction kept 2 bases outside the gene matches. This CDR3 is 12 amino acids long. The V gene's germline CDR1 is MDHEN and CDR2 SYDVKM. The CDR3 DNA is TGTGCCAGCAGGACAGGGGCATATGGCTACACCTTC. Encoded protein: CASRTGAYGYTF.

The V call is TRBV7-2, the J call TRBJ2-7; 7 positions match TRBD2. J lost 5 bases, V lost 4 bases, and 14 bases had no gene match. The CDR3 contains 16 residues. Germline CDR1 is SGHTA and CDR2 is FQGNSA. The chain's CDR3 is CASSYRAGVLPNEQYF. In DNA form, the CDR3 reads TGTGCCAGCAGCTACCGGGCGGGGGTGCTCCCCAACGAGCAGTACTTC.

CDR3 nucleotide sequence: TGTGCCAGCAGTGAAGGAGAAGTCGGCTACACCTTC. Protein: CASSEGEVGYTF. This chain joins TRBV2 and TRBJ1-2; D uncertain. The V end lost 1 base, the J end lost 8 bases, and 8 bases lay between the germline ends. Germline values: CDR1 SNHLY, CDR2 FYNNEI. The length of the CDR3 is 12 residues.

The V call is TRBV9, the J call TRBJ2-1, with TRBD1 matching over 11 bases. Germline V gene sequence: CDR1 SGDLS, CDR2 YYNGEE. The CDR3 length is 17 residues. With 2 bases clipped from V and 8 bases from J, the junction kept 12 bases outside the gene matches. CDR3 nucleotides: TGTGCCAGCAGCGTCCACACCGGGACAGGGGGTAGGGATGAGCAGTTCTTC. The encoded protein is CASSVHTGTGGRDEQFF.

This clone was seen more than once but under ten times. This chain links TRBV19 with TRBJ1-2; D remains ambiguous. The V end was cut by 1 base, the J end by 5 bases, with 5 bases between. This CDR3 comprises 12 residues. Germline-derived CDR1 and CDR2 are LNHDA and SQIVND (reference sequence). The CDR3 DNA reads TGTGCCAGTAGTATAGCCAGGTATGGCTACACCTTC. This sequence encodes CASSIARYGYTF.

This clone appeared a few times. The chain combines TRBV15 with TRBJ2-1, with 7 bases fitting TRBD1. This CDR3 has 15 amino acids. Germline V lookup: CDR1 LNHNV, CDR2 YYDKDF (reference sequence). Losses at the gene ends were 0 bases for V and 6 bases for J; bases not matched to a gene: 5. Here the CDR3 reads CATSRDRTGGNEQFF. The CDR3 DNA sequence: TGTGCCACCAGCAGAGATCGGACAGGCGGCAATGAGCAGTTCTTC.

J is TRBJ1-1 and V is TRBV5-1; maybe TRBD1 (6 bases). CDR1 and CDR2 (germline): SGHRS, YFSETQ. The CDR3 extends over 14 amino acids. The V end was cut by 4 bases, the J end by 1 base, with 11 bases between. The CDR3 loop reads CASSVGQRNTEAFF. Here the CDR3 DNA reads TGCGCCAGCAGCGTAGGACAGAGGAACACTGAAGCTTTCTTT.

The chain recombines TRBV30 with TRBJ2-2; 8 bases fit TRBD1. CDR3 length equals 14 residues. Germline loops: CDR1 GTSNPN, CDR2 SVGIG (reference sequence). Germline trimming cut 4 bases from V and 3 bases from J; bases unmatched to any gene: 4. DNA of the CDR3: TGTGCCTGGAAGCCAGGGGGCGACACCGGGGAGCTGTTTTTT. Translated, it gives CAWKPGGDTGELFF.